This T cell receptor (beta chain) was sequenced in a study of blood T cell repertoires in COVID-19. Profiling relied on immunoSEQ multiplex PCR, and the TCRdb table lists in-frame clones only, not all of them. Of about 44,000 clones listed, approximately 90% are singletons. Sequencing was done on a sample of peripheral blood. This clonotype was obtained from a woman aged 80 or older in a cohort sampled during active or convalescent COVID-19.

The CDR3 sequence: CASSWTGPGGELFF. The CDR3 bases are TGTGCCAGCAGCTGGACAGGCCCTGGGGGGGAGCTGTTTTTT. V and J are TRBV7-9 and TRBJ2-2, with 7 bases fitting TRBD1. Looked up from germline, CDR1 is SEHNR and CDR2 is FQNEAQ (reference sequence). After removal of 4 bases from V and 8 bases from J, the junction contained 7 bases not matched to a gene. The CDR3 sequence is 14 residues long.